The present TCR beta chain was sequenced within a study of regulatory T cells in long-lasting Graves disease (dated by TCRdb to about 2021). As for the study more broadly: Antithyroid drugs had been taken for less than 3 months by newly diagnosed Graves' disease patients. The study took place in China and was registered as a clinical trial. Patients with persistent Graves' disease were compared with patients with newly diagnosed Graves' disease using TCR sequencing and RNA sequencing of peripheral blood. A total of around 35 samples underwent TCR sequencing, from some 13 patients with persistent Graves' disease and roughly 20 patients with newly diagnosed Graves' disease.

The sample holds many counts of this clonotype. Its antigen is still unknown. Per-nucleotide qualities are absent, and no much larger clonotype sits a single base away. Interpreted using the paper, the time point label stands for: newly diagnosed GD, antithyroid drugs for less than 3 months. RNA was extracted from PBMCs in TRIzol for both TCR sequencing and RNA sequencing. The diagnosis of Graves' disease was made according to American Thyroid Association guidelines. The patients came from an endocrinology department in Xi'an, China. From each patient, approximately 9.9 milliliters of peripheral blood was collected into an EDTA anticoagulant tube. Ficoll Paque Plus density gradient separation was used to isolate PBMCs, and no further T cell sorting was done. An Agilent 2100 Bioanalyzer and agarose gel were used to assess RNA quality, and a NanoDrop 2000 was used to measure RNA concentration. Results the study describes overall, beyond this receptor: Lower TCR Shannon entropy and fewer highly expanded clones were observed in persistent Graves' disease patients than in newly diagnosed patients, which suggested clonal expansion. Peripheral blood alone was examined, since thyroid tissue, which constituted the primary lesion, could not be accessed. Only the TCR beta chain was sequenced and analyzed. As a limitation, the authors acknowledged that the small sample size may reduce accuracy. Persistent patients shared more public clonotypes among themselves (fewer than 3,000) than newly diagnosed patients did (approximately 870).

The receptor library was made with multiplex PCR. The reads were generated on an Illumina HiSeq 4000. CDR3 regions were amplified by Arm-PCR with iRepertoire HTBI primers to construct TCR beta libraries. Gel purification was performed on PCR products prior to sequencing. In the source study's methods: Gene usage analysis of CDR3 amino acid clonotypes relied on the roughly 60 TRBV and 13 to 15 TRBJ segments identified across samples. COPE and FqMerger were used to merge filtered high-quality paired reads into contigs. BLAST was used to align contigs to the IMGT TRBV, TRBD and TRBJ reference genes, and CDR3 was defined following IMGT. Clonotypes above 0.1% frequency were classified as highly expanded clones. Shannon entropy was used to measure repertoire diversity, and the Gini coefficient was used to measure V-J evenness. A clonotype found in more than one individual was treated as public. The raw public data were reprocessed by TCRdb itself: fastp quality trimming at Q25, MiXCR clonotype calling, in-frame beta chains only. Rows are combined by CDR3 protein, so each entry shows the most common genes and DNA. The V and J calls come from TCRdb's annotation, not from the publication. The sample profile shows approximately 350,000 distinct CDR3 sequences; around 15% of them were found once. The top ten constitute around 20% of the sample.

The sample was also linked to a second study, of T cells in Graves' hyperthyroidism and ophthalmopathy. The other study reports the following: Stable Graves' hyperthyroidism was defined as no progression to ophthalmopathy during 18 months of follow-up. Hyperthyroidism patients were newly diagnosed, had a disease duration of under 2 months, and were aged 18 to 65 years. Any patient with an uncontrolled infection, another autoimmune disease, pregnancy or lactation was excluded. Diagnoses were established on the basis of clinical symptoms, serum thyroxine and TRAb, thyroid ultrasound, and orbital computed tomography. The first round of RT-PCR for the TCR CDR3 was performed with the HTBI primer set and the Qiagen OneStep RT-PCR kit. Most expanded thyroid clonotypes (frequency above 0.001) were also detected in blood, suggesting blood repertoires may reflect thyroid immune responses. In cross-validation, a model built on a 13 V-J signature told ophthalmopathy apart from stable hyperthyroidism with just under 90% sensitivity and around 84% specificity, and in testing the same model reached 80%/75%. During validation, the model predicted progression to ophthalmopathy a median of approximately 7 months ahead of onset, with 70.59% sensitivity and under 85% specificity. TCR V-J signatures able to tell the groups apart were searched for in a discovery cohort of more than 90 patients, of whom 43 had Graves' ophthalmopathy and roughly 57 had stable Graves' hyperthyroidism. Whether ophthalmopathy could be predicted prospectively was tested in an independent validation cohort made up of about 18 hyperthyroidism patients plus 17 patients who later progressed to ophthalmopathy. The 100 discovery patients were randomly divided into training and test sets at a 7:3 ratio. In addition, the study compared T-cell repertoires in thyroid tissue and in blood from several Graves' hyperthyroidism patients. Following sampling, methimazole starting at 30 mg daily was given to hyperthyroidism patients, and high-dose intravenous methylprednisolone was given to ophthalmopathy patients. The libraries were constructed in a second round of multiplex PCR and then size-selected and purified. The libraries were sequenced on an Illumina HiSeq2000 using paired-end 100 bp reads. SOAPnuke was used to process the raw data, throwing out any read that contained adapters or uncalled bases, had a mean Phred below 15, or lacked an exact constant-primer or identifier match. High-quality paired reads were merged with COPE v1.2.5, and unique nucleotide sequences were defined as clonotypes. MiTCR v1.1 was used to align the clonotypes against IMGT TRBV, TRBD and TRBJ reference segments. The analysis was restricted to V-J combinations with a frequency above 0.0001, which together covered about 99% of the repertoires. A TCS score was defined as the ratio of F50 (clonal expansion) to E x V (chaos), with BLOSUM62-based TCRdist applied between CDR3 peptides within each V-J. Welch's t-statistics and random forest reduced just over 500 V-J features to 13, which were used in a naive Bayes classifier (R e1071). No statistical method was used to fix the sample size in advance, and group allocation was not hidden from the investigators. TCR Vbeta CDR3 sequencing of around 130 peripheral blood samples (approximately 44 ophthalmopathy, roughly 74 hyperthyroidism and around 17 progressor patients) is reported in the paper.

The sample in question was peripheral blood mononuclear cells (PBMCs), obtained at new diagnosis, from a patient treated with antithyroid drugs. The receptor was isolated from a woman younger than 35 with Graves disease. Donor details come from another sample of the same person, matched by shared clones.

This receptor has the CDR3 CASSLDRSSGNTIYF. The bases read TGTGCCAGCAGCTTAGACAGAAGCTCTGGAAACACCATATATTTT. The sequence joins TRBV11-2 to TRBJ1-3, with the D gene too uncertain to name. V is shortened by 0 bases, J by 0 bases, and the region joining them spans 6 bases. The CDR3 goes from the cysteine to the phenylalanine over 15 residues. Only the CDR3 DNA is retained, 45 bases long and in frame from the first base. The germline V gene sets CDR1 to SGHAT and CDR2 to FQNNGV.